This note documents a single T cell receptor beta chain sequence. Its antigen is not known. The junction departs from germline at one end; a sequencing error may be responsible. Sequencing used immunoSEQ multiplex PCR; TCRdb keeps in-frame clones, though not all of them. The sample carries around 1.6 million clones, 95% to 99% recorded once. From CD4+ cells came CD45RA+ naive and CD45RA-negative memory subsets. This record comes from a study of shared clonotypes between healthy human individuals. The study's findings and limits: Tissues were not sampled, only blood, and their repertoires likely differ.

The length of the CDR3 is 11 residues. Looked up from germline, CDR1 is SEHNR and CDR2 is FQNEAQ (reference sequence). This clonotype originated in a man in his thirties or forties in good health. Sequencing was performed on naive CD4+ T cells sorted from blood. Subset in this sample: CD45RA+ positively selected. The V call is TRBV7-9, the J call TRBJ2-3; TRBD2 matches at 7 bases. Here the CDR3 reads CASSGPREASF. The CDR3 bases are TGTGCCAGCAGCGGCCCCCGGGAGGCCTCTTTT.